Shown below are 30 T cell receptor beta chains from a single sample sequenced in a study of radiotherapy plus CTLA-4 blockade in lung cancer. This table comes from immunoSEQ multiplex PCR, and its TCRdb copy is limited to in-frame clones, with some not included. Here the sample spans about 85,000 clones, approximately 86% being singletons. Sequenced material: peripheral blood, taken from a patient treated with radiotherapy plus ipilimumab. The origin of the receptors is a human donor with non-small cell lung cancer who had a partial response to radiotherapy plus ipilimumab.

J is TRBJ1-1 and V is TRBV9; D is unclear. Germline V gives CDR1 SGDLS, CDR2 YYNGEE. Trimming removed 3 bases at V and 3 bases at J, with 9 bases between. This CDR3 comprises 13 residues. CDR3 DNA sequence: TGTGCCAGCAGCGGTCTCAGGTACACTGAAGCTTTCTTT. Translation gives CASSGLRYTEAFF.

This chain uses TRBV11-2 with TRBJ2-3, with 7 bases aligning to TRBD1. This CDR3 comprises 18 residues. Germline V gene lookup returns CDR1 SGHAT and CDR2 FQNNGV. V lost 1 base to trimming and J lost 2 bases; unmatched junction nucleotides: 12. CDR3 residues: CASSLGFFSGQTTDTQYF. CDR3 in DNA: TGTGCCAGCAGCTTAGGGTTTTTCTCGGGACAGACCACAGATACGCAGTATTTT.

The chain uses TRBV15 and TRBJ2-5; D ambiguous. Trimming took 0 bases from V and 2 from J, leaving 10 bases between them. Germline loops: CDR1 LNHNV, CDR2 YYDKDF (reference sequence). This CDR3 has 15 amino acids. This chain's CDR3 is CATSRDPQAQETQYF. CDR3 sequence (DNA): TGTGCCACCAGCAGAGATCCCCAGGCTCAAGAGACCCAGTACTTC. Variable domain in full (rest from reference TRBV15 and TRBJ2-5): DAMVIQNPRYQVTQFGKPVTLSCSQTLNHNVMYWYQQKSSQAPKLLFHYYDKDFNNEADTPDNFQSRRPNTSFCFLDIRSPGLGDTAMYLCATSRDPQAQETQYFGPGTRLLVL.

The rearrangement uses TRBV4-1 and TRBJ2-5; the match to TRBD2 covers 10 bases. This CDR3 is built from 16 residues. Trimming removed 2 bases from V and 0 bases from J; junction bases left unmatched: 3. The germline V gene encodes CDR1 MGHRA and CDR2 YSYEKL. This CDR3 reads CASSQYGLADQETQYF. CDR3 coding DNA: TGCGCCAGCAGCCAATACGGACTAGCGGACCAAGAGACCCAGTACTTC.

CDR3 nucleotides: TGTGCCAGCTCACTTTCCACAGTTATTAATCCAGGGCGGTCCACTGAAGCTTTCTTT. Protein product: CASSLSTVINPGRSTEAFF. The gene calls are TRBV18 and TRBJ1-1; possible D gene TRBD1, 5 bases. CDR3 length: 19 residues. V lost 4 bases, J lost 4 bases, and 28 bases lay in between. Germline V gene sequence: CDR1 KGHSH, CDR2 LQKENI.

V gene TRBV14 combines with J gene TRBJ2-1; 8 bases map to TRBD1. The CDR3 sequence is 14 residues long. V lost 4 bases and J lost 9; bases outside the gene matches: 8. Per germline, CDR1 SGHDN and CDR2 FVKESK. CDR3 in amino acids: CASSLGQVPSEQFF. CDR3 coding DNA: TGTGCCAGCAGCCTGGGACAGGTCCCTAGTGAGCAGTTCTTC.

V gene TRBV27 combines with J gene TRBJ2-5, with 13 bases lining up with TRBD2. The V gene's germline CDR1 is MNHEY and CDR2 SMNVEV (reference sequence). This CDR3 is built from 15 residues. V gave up 8 bases and J gave up 3 bases; unmatched junction bases: 6. CDR3 nucleotide sequence: TGTGCCAGCCGAGGTGGACTAGCGGGAGAAGAGACCCAGTACTTC. This codes for CASRGGLAGEETQYF.

Comment on this clone: Without the conserved terminal phenylalanine or tryptophan, this CDR3 likely stems from a read error. The V call is TRBV5-5, the J call TRBJ1-2; 8 bases map to TRBD1. After removal of 4 bases from V and 4 bases from J, the junction contained 6 bases not matched to a gene. Germline assignment: CDR1 SGHKS and CDR2 YYEKEE (reference sequence). The CDR3 is made up of 14 amino acids. CDR3 residues: CASSKEQGVYGYTL. In nucleotides, the CDR3 is TGTGCCAGCAGCAAGGAACAGGGGGTCTATGGCTACACCCTC.

The rearrangement joins TRBV5-1 to TRBJ2-3, with 9 bases fitting TRBD2. V trimming: 0 bases; J trimming: 1 base; junction bases outside the gene matches: 6. The CDR3 totals 17 residues. From germline, CDR1 is SGHRS and CDR2 YFSETQ. CDR3 sequence reads: CASSLAPSGKGTDTQYF. The CDR3 DNA reads TGCGCCAGCAGCTTGGCCCCTAGCGGGAAAGGCACAGATACGCAGTATTTT.

The chain couples TRBV28 to TRBJ2-5, with TRBD1 matching 11 bases. CDR1 and CDR2 (germline): MDHEN, SYDVKM. There are 15 residues in the CDR3. Germline trimming cut 5 bases from V and 3 bases from J; bases unmatched to any gene: 5. This chain's CDR3 is CASSGGTGGEETQYF. Written as DNA, the CDR3 is TGTGCCAGCAGTGGAGGGACAGGGGGGGAAGAGACCCAGTACTTC. The full variable domain, with the rest looked up from reference TRBV28 and TRBJ2-5, is DVKVTQSSRYLVKRTGEKVFLECVQDMDHENMFWYRQDPGLGLRLIYFSYDVKMKEKGDIPEGYSVSREKKERFSLILESASTNQTSMYLCASSGGTGGEETQYFGPGTRLLVL.

The rearrangement links TRBV7-9 to TRBJ1-1; perhaps TRBD1 as D (5 bases). V lost 5 bases and J lost 1, with 11 bases in between. The CDR3 has 14 amino acids. Germline CDR1 is SEHNR and CDR2 is FQNEAQ (reference sequence). CDR3 region: CASSQSDRNTEAFF. CDR3 nucleotide sequence: TGTGCCAGCAGCCAAAGCGACAGGAACACTGAAGCTTTCTTT.

As concerns this clone: The same CDR3 is also encoded by other DNA sequences in this sample. The chain uses TRBV7-2 and TRBJ2-5; D remains ambiguous. The CDR3 has 12 residues. In germline, CDR1 is SGHTA, CDR2 FQGNSA. V was pared by 5 bases and J by 2 bases, with 6 bases between. The CDR3 sequence is CASSPKQETQYF. In nucleotides, the CDR3 is TGTGCCAGCAGCCCCAAACAAGAGACCCAGTACTTC. The full variable domain, in which reference TRBV7-2 and TRBJ2-5 provide the parts outside the CDR3, is GAGVSQSPSNKVTEKGKDVELRCDPISGHTALYWYRQSLGQGLEFLIYFQGNSAPDKSGLPSDRFSAERTGGSVSTLTIQRTQQEDSAVYLCASSPKQETQYFGPGTRLLVL.

The chain is built from TRBV5-1 and TRBJ2-1; 9 nucleotides align to TRBD2. Trimming took 1 base from V and 9 from J; bases not matched to a gene: 8. From germline, CDR1 is SGHRS and CDR2 YFSETQ. This CDR3 has 15 residues. The CDR3 loop reads CASSLSAGGKGEQFF. CDR3 bases: TGCGCCAGCAGCTTGAGTGCGGGAGGGAAGGGTGAGCAGTTCTTC.

J is TRBJ2-2 and V is TRBV5-1, with 8 bases matching TRBD1. The ends lost 5 bases at V and 5 bases at J; junction bases unmatched: 8. Germline CDR1 reads SGHRS; CDR2 reads YFSETQ. This CDR3 spans 15 amino acids. The CDR3 loop is CASRRTGSVTGELFF. DNA of the CDR3: TGCGCCAGCAGACGGACAGGGAGTGTGACCGGGGAGCTGTTTTTT.

The chain carries TRBV4-2 and TRBJ1-5, with D perhaps matching TRBD1 (6 bases). The CDR3 runs to 14 residues. V was cut by 0 bases and J by 4 bases, with 7 bases left in between. Germline V gives CDR1 LGHNA, CDR2 YNFKEQ. In DNA, the CDR3 is TGTGCCAGCAGCCAAGAACAGGGTAATCAGCCCCAGCATTTT. This encodes CASSQEQGNQPQHF.

This rearrangement joins TRBV28 to TRBJ1-1, with D unclear. The V end was cut by 1 base, the J end by 4 bases, with 10 bases between. The germline V gene encodes CDR1 MDHEN and CDR2 SYDVKM. The CDR3 spans 14 residues. The CDR3 here is CASSLSLTGTEAFF. In DNA, the CDR3 is TGTGCCAGCAGTTTATCGCTTACGGGCACTGAAGCTTTCTTT. The complete variable domain, with remaining parts taken from reference TRBV28 and TRBJ1-1, reads DVKVTQSSRYLVKRTGEKVFLECVQDMDHENMFWYRQDPGLGLRLIYFSYDVKMKEKGDIPEGYSVSREKKERFSLILESASTNQTSMYLCASSLSLTGTEAFFGQGTRLTVV.

The chain couples TRBV30 to TRBJ2-2; no definite D call. V was trimmed by 0 bases and J by 0 bases, leaving 14 bases between them. Per the germline V gene, CDR1 is GTSNPN and CDR2 is SVGIG (reference sequence). The CDR3 covers 17 residues. CDR3 amino acids: CAWSVSLVTPNTGELFF. CDR3 nucleotide sequence: TGTGCCTGGAGTGTATCATTGGTAACTCCGAACACCGGGGAGCTGTTTTTT.

The V and J genes are TRBV6-1 and TRBJ1-1; D unclear. Germline values: CDR1 MNHNS, CDR2 SASEGT. Between the trimmed V and J ends, which lost 0 bases and 1 base, there was a span of 18 bases. The CDR3 is 18 residues long. The CDR3 DNA reads TGTGCCAGCAGTGAAGCAGGCAGCTCTAGAATCCCGAACACTGAAGCTTTCTTT. It yields the protein CASSEAGSSRIPNTEAFF.

The rearrangement joins TRBV5-5 to TRBJ2-7, with TRBD1 identical over 8 bases. This CDR3 has 14 residues. J gave up 2 bases and V 2 bases, and 3 bases lay outside the gene matches. The V gene's germline CDR1 is SGHKS and CDR2 YYEKEE (reference sequence). The CDR3 reads CASSFRDRPYEQYF. The CDR3 DNA follows: TGTGCCAGCAGCTTCCGGGACAGGCCCTACGAGCAGTACTTC.

This chain joins TRBV4-1 and TRBJ2-3, with 7 positions matching TRBD1. The CDR3 loop spans 14 amino acids. Per germline, CDR1 MGHRA and CDR2 YSYEKL. V shed 4 bases and J 2 bases; nucleotides not matched to a gene: 3. The CDR3 sequence: CASSPGTATDTQYF. The CDR3 nucleotides are TGCGCCAGCAGCCCCGGGACAGCCACAGATACGCAGTATTTT.

The rearrangement links TRBV4-2 to TRBJ2-2; 8 positions agree with TRBD2. Trimming removed 0 bases from V and 5 bases from J; junction bases left unmatched: 5. The CDR3 sequence is 16 residues long. In germline, CDR1 is LGHNA, CDR2 YNFKEQ. For the CDR3, the DNA is TGTGCCAGCAGCCAAGAGCCGGGAGGGGCGACCGGGGAGCTGTTTTTT. Its protein is CASSQEPGGATGELFF.

The V and J genes are TRBV23-1 and TRBJ1-1; 8 nucleotides agree with TRBD1. TRBV23-1 is placed among ORFs of uncertain function. The ends lost 6 bases at V and 1 base at J; junction bases unmatched: 4. The CDR3 runs 14 residues. The CDR3: CASSLRGPNTEAFF. CDR3 nucleotide sequence: TGCGCCAGCAGCCTCAGGGGGCCGAACACTGAAGCTTTCTTT.

This chain connects TRBV28 to TRBJ2-3; 9 bases map to TRBD2. V was clipped by 9 bases and J by 4 bases; unmatched bases: 5. Germline assignment: CDR1 MDHEN and CDR2 SYDVKM. This CDR3 is 13 amino acids long. In DNA form, the CDR3 reads TGTGCCAGTAAGGGACTAGCCCCAGATACGCAGTATTTT. This codes for CASKGLAPDTQYF.

The J gene is TRBJ2-2, the V gene TRBV19, with D perhaps TRBD2 (6 bases). Germline assignment: CDR1 LNHDA and CDR2 SQIVND (reference sequence). This CDR3 region has 17 residues. V was clipped by 10 bases and J by 0 bases, with 21 bases between them. The CDR3 sequence is CANRSTGEDTNTGELFF. The CDR3 DNA follows: TGTGCCAACAGATCCACCGGGGAGGATACGAACACCGGGGAGCTGTTTTTT.

The rearrangement joins TRBV30 to TRBJ2-2, with D tentatively TRBD2 (7 bases). Germline V gene data show CDR1 as GTSNPN and CDR2 as SVGIG (reference sequence). The CDR3 runs 15 residues. V lost 3 bases and J lost 2, with 13 bases in between. DNA of the CDR3: TGTGCCTGGAGGGGGGGGGCAATAAACACCGGGGAGCTGTTTTTT. Translating gives CAWRGGAINTGELFF.

The V call is TRBV19, the J call TRBJ2-5, with D unresolved. V dropped 6 bases and J dropped 1 base, with 6 bases sitting between them. There are 12 residues in the CDR3. Germline CDR1 and CDR2: LNHDA and SQIVND (reference sequence). This chain's CDR3 is CASSQVQETQYF. The CDR3 DNA reads TGTGCCAGTAGCCAGGTCCAAGAGACCCAGTACTTC.

The CDR3 reads CASSRGLAGNNEQFF. Written as DNA, the CDR3 is TGCGCCAGCAGCCGGGGACTAGCGGGGAACAATGAGCAGTTCTTC. The chain employs TRBV5-1 and TRBJ2-1; 13 positions match TRBD2. Unmatched junction bases numbered 3, after V lost 4 bases and J lost 5 bases. CDR3 length: 15 amino acids. In germline, CDR1 is SGHRS, CDR2 YFSETQ. The full variable domain, its missing parts supplied by reference TRBV5-1 and TRBJ2-1, is KAGVTQTPRYLIKTRGQQVTLSCSPISGHRSVSWYQQTPGQGLQFLFEYFSETQRNKGNFPGRFSGRQFSNSRSEMNVSTLELGDSALYLCASSRGLAGNNEQFFGPGTRLTVL.

V is TRBV6-6 and J is TRBJ2-7, with D uncertain. The CDR3 is 12 residues long. Trimming shortened V by 2 bases and J by 2 bases, and 4 bases separated the two germline ends. Germline CDR1 MNHNY, CDR2 SVGAGI (reference sequence). The CDR3 is CASSYGPYEQYV. DNA for the CDR3: TGTGCCAGCAGTTACGGGCCCTACGAGCAGTACGTC.

The rearrangement joins TRBV6-5 to TRBJ1-2, with 7 positions matching TRBD1. The CDR3 runs 14 residues. Germline V lookup: CDR1 MNHEY, CDR2 SVGAGI. J was trimmed by 4 bases and V by 5 bases; bases with no gene match: 7. The CDR3 DNA sequence: TGTGCCAGCAGTCAAGACAGGGTGAGCTATGGCTACACCTTC. As protein: CASSQDRVSYGYTF.

Comments on this clone: Distinct nucleotide sequences in the sample also encode this CDR3. This chain connects TRBV7-8 to TRBJ2-1; 7 bases match TRBD2. Germline CDR1 reads SGHVS; CDR2 reads FQNEAQ. Unmatched junction bases numbered 15, after V lost 6 bases and J lost 4 bases. This CDR3 contains 17 residues. CDR3 in amino acids: CASRSWAWEGSYNEQFF. In DNA, the CDR3 is TGTGCCAGCAGGTCGTGGGCGTGGGAGGGGTCTTACAATGAGCAGTTCTTC.